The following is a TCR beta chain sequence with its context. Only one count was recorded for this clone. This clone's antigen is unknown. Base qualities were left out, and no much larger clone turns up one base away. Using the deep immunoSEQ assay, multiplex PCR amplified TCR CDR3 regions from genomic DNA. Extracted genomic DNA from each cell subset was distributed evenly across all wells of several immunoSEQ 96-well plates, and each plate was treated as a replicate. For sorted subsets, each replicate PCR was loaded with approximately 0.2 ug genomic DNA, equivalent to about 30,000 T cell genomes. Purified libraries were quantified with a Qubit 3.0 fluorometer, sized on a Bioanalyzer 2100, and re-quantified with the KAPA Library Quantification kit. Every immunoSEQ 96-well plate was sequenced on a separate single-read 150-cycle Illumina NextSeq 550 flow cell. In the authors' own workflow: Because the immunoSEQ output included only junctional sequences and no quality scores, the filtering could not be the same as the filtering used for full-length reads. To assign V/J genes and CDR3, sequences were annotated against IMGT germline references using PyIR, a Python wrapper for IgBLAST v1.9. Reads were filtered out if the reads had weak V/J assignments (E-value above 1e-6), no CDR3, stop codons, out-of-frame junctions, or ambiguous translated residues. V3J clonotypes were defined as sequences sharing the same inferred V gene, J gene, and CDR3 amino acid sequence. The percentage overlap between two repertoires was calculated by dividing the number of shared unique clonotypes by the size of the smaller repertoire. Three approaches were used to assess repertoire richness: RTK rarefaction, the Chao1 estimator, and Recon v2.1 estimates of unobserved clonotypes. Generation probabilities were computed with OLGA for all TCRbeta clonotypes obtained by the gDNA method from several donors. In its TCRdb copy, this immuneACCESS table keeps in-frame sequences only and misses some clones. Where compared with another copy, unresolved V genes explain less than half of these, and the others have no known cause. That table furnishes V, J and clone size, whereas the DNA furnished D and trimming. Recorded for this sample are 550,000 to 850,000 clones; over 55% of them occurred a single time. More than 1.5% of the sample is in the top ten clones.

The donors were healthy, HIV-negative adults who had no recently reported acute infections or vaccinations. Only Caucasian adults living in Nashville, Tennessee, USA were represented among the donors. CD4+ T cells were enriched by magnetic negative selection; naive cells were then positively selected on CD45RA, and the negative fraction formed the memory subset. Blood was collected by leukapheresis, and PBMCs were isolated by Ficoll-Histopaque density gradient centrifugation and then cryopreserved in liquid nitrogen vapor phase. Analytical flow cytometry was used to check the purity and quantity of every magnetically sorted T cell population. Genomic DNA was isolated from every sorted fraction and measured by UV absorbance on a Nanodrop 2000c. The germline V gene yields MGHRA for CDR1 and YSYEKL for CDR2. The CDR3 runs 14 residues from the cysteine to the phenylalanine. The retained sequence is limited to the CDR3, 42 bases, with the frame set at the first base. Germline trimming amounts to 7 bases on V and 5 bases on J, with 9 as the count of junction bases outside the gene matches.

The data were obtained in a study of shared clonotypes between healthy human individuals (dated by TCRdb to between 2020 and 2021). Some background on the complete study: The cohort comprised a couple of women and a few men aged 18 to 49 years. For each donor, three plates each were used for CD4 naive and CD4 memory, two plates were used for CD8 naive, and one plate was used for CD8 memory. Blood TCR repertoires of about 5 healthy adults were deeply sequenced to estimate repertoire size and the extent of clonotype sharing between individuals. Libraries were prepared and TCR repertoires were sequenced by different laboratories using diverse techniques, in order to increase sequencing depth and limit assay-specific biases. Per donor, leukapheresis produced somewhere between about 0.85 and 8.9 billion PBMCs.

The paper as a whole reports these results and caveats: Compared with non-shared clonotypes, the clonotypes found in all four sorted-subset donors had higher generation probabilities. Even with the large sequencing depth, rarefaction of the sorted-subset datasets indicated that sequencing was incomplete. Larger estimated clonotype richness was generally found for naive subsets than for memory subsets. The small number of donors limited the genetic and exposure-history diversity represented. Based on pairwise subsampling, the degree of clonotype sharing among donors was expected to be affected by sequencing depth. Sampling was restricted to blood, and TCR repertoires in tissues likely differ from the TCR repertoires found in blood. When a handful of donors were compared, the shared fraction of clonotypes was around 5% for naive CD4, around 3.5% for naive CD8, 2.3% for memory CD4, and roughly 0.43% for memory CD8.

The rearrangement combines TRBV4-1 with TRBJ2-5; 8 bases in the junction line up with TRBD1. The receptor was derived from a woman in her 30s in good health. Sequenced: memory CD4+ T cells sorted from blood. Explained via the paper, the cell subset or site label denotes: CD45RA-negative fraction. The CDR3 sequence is CASNTGGIEETQYF. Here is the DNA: TGCGCCAGCAACACAGGGGGTATTGAGGAGACCCAGTACTTC.